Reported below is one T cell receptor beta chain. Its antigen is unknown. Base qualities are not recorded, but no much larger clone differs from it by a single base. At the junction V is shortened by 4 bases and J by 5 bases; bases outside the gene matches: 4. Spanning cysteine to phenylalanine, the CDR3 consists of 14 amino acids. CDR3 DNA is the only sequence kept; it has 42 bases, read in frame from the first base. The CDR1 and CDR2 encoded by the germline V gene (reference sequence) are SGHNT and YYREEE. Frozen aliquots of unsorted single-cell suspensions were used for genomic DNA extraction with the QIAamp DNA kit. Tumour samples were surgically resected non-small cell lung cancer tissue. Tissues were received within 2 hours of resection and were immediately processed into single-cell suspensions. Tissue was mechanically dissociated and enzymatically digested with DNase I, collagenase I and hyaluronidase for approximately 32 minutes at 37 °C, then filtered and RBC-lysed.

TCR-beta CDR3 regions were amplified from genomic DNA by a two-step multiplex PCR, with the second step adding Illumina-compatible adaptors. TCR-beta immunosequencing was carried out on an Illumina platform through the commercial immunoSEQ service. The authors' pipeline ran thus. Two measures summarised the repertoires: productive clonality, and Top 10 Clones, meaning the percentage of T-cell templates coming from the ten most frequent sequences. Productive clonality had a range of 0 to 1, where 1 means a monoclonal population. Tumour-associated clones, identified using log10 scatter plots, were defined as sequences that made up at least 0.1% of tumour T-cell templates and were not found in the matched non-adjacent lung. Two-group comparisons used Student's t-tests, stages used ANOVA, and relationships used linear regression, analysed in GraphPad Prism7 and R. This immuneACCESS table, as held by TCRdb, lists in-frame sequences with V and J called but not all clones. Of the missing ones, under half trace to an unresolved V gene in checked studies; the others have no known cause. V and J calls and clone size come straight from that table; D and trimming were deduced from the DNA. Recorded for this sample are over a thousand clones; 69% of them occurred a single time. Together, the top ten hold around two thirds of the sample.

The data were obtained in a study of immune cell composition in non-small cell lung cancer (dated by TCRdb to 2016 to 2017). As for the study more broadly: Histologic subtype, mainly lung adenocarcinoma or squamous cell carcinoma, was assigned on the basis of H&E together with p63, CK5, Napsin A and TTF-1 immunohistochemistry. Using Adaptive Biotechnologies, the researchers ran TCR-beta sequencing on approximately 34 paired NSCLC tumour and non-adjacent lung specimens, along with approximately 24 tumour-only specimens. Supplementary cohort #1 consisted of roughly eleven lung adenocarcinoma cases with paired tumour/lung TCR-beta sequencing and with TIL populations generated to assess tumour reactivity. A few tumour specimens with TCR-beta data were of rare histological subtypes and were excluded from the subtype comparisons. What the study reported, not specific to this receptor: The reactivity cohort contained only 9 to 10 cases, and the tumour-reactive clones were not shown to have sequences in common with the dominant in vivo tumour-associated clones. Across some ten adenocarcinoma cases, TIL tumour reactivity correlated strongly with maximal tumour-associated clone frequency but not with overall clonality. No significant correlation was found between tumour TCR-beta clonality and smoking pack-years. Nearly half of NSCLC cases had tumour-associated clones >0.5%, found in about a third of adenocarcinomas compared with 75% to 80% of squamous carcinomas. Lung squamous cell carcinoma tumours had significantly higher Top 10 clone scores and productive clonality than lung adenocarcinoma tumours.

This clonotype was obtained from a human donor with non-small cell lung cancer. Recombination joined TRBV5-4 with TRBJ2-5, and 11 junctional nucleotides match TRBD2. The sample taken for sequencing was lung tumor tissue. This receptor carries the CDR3 CASSLAGGRETQYF. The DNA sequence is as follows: TGTGCCAGCAGCCTAGCGGGGGGCCGGGAGACCCAGTACTTC.